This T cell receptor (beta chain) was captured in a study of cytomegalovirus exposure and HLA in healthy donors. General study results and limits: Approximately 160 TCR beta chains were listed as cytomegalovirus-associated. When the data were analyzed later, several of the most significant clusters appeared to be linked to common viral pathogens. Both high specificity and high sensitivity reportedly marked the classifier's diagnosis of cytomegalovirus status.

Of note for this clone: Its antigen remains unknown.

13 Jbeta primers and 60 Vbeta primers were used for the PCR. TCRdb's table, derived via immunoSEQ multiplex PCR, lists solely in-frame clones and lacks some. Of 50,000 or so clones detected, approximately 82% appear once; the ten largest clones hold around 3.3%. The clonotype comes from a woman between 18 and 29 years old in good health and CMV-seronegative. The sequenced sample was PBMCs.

This chain's CDR3 is CASSLHWTGANEQFF. DNA for the CDR3: TGTGCCAGCAGTTTACACTGGACAGGGGCCAATGAGCAGTTCTTC. The rearrangement links TRBV28 to TRBJ2-1; 9 nucleotides line up with TRBD1. The CDR3 loop spans 15 amino acids. The germline gives CDR1 MDHEN, CDR2 SYDVKM. Trimming cost V 2 bases and J 6 bases; bases outside gene matches: 5.